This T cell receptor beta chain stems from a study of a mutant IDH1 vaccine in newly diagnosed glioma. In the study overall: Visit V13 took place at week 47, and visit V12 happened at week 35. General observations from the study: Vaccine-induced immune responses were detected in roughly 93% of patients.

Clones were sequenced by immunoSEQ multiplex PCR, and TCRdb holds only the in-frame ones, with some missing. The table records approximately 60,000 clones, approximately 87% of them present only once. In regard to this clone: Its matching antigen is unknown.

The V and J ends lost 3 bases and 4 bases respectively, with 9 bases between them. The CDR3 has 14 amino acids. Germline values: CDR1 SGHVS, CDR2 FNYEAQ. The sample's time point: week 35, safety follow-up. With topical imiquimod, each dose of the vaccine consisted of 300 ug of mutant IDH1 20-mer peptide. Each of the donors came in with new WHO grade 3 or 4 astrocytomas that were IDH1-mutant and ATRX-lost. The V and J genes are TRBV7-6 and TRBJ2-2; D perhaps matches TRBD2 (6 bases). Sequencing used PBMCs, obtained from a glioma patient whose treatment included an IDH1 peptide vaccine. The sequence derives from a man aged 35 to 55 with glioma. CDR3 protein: CASSFFGGTGELFF. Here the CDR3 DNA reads TGTGCCAGCAGCTTCTTCGGGGGCACCGGGGAGCTGTTTTTT. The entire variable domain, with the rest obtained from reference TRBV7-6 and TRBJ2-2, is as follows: GAGVSQSPRYKVTKRGQDVALRCDPISGHVSLYWYRQALGQGPEFLTYFNYEAQQDKSGLPNDRFSAERPEGSISTLTIQRTEQRDSAMYRCASSFFGGTGELFFGEGSRLTVL.